The rows below give T cell receptor beta chains drawn from one sample of a study of blood T cell repertoires in COVID-19. The assay was immunoSEQ multiplex PCR, and TCRdb's table has in-frame clones only and misses some. The sample records 250,000 to 300,000 clones, about 80% being singletons. The sequenced sample consisted of PBMCs or T cells enriched from blood (not recorded which). The receptors derive from a man aged 45-65 years who had recovered from COVID-19. Both conserved end residues are part of each CDR3. The order of the fields is clone size, J gene, V gene, D gene, CDR3 DNA, CDR3 protein. D genes are given only for firm matches. The size of a clone is reported for some rows only, either as once, few or many, or as a class for expanded clones.

-	TRBJ2-1	TRBV27	TRBD1	TGTGCCAGCAGTTTAGACAGGGTGGCGGTTTCGTTCTTC	CASSLDRVAVSFF
-	TRBJ2-7	TRBV3-1/TRBV3-2	TRBD2	TGTGCCAGCAGCCTAGGACTAGCGGGGGGGCAGGGCGAGCAGTACTTC	CASSLGLAGGQGEQYF
-	TRBJ1-6	TRBV11-2	-	TGTGCCAGCAGCTTAGTGTTGGGGCCCTCACCCCTCCACTTT	CASSLVLGPSPLHF
-	TRBJ1-2	TRBV4-3	-	TGCGCCAGCAGTTACGCCCAACCACAGGGCCTTAACTATGGCTACACCTTC	CASSYAQPQGLNYGYTF
-	TRBJ2-3	TRBV5-1	TRBD1	TGCGCCAGCAGCCTGGGACAGGGTATGACAGATACGCAGTATTTT	CASSLGQGMTDTQYF
-	TRBJ1-5	TRBV19	TRBD1	TGTGCCATCCAACCCCCCTCCCCGACAGGGGGTGTAGATCAGCCCCAGCATTTT	CAIQPPSPTGGVDQPQHF
-	TRBJ1-2	TRBV28	TRBD1	TGTGCCAGCAGTGGGGGACAGGGTCACTATGGCTACACCTTC	CASSGGQGHYGYTF
-	TRBJ2-2	TRBV5-1	TRBD1	TGCGCCAGCAGCACCCGGGACAGGACCACTAACACCGGGGAGCTGTTTTTT	CASSTRDRTTNTGELFF
-	TRBJ2-7	TRBV5-5	TRBD2	TGTGCCAGCAGCTTGGCCAGGCTAGCGGGGGCCTACGAGCAGTACTTC	CASSLARLAGAYEQYF
-	TRBJ1-2	TRBV3-1/TRBV3-2	TRBD1	TGTGCCAGCAGCGTTACAGGGGCGCGTGACTATGGCTACACCTTC	CASSVTGARDYGYTF
-	TRBJ1-5	TRBV10-3	TRBD1	TGTGCCATCAGTGAGTCGGGGTGGACAGGGGATCAGCCCCAGCATTTT	CAISESGWTGDQPQHF
-	TRBJ1-1	TRBV7-9	TRBD1	TGTGCCAGCAGCTATACCAGGGGGCCGGGGACTGAAGCTTTCTTT	CASSYTRGPGTEAFF
-	TRBJ1-6	TRBV4-1	TRBD1	TGCGCCAGCAGCCGGTCCGGCGGACAGGGGGCGAAGTCCTATAATTCACCCCTCCACTTT	CASSRSGGQGAKSYNSPLHF
-	TRBJ1-2	TRBV5-1	TRBD1	TGCGCCAGCAGCGAACAGGGGGACTATGGCTACACCTTC	CASSEQGDYGYTF
-	TRBJ1-5	TRBV15	TRBD1	TGTGCCACCAGCGGTACAGGGGAGGAGCCCCAGCATTTT	CATSGTGEEPQHF
few	TRBJ2-1	TRBV4-1	-	TGCGCCAGCAGCCAAGCCAGCTACAATGAGCAGTTCTTC	CASSQASYNEQFF
few	TRBJ1-1	TRBV21-1	-	TGTGCCAGCAGCAAAGAAGACAGGGGGCTCTTATTGACTGAAGCTTTCTTT	CASSKEDRGLLLTEAFF
-	TRBJ1-1	TRBV6-5	TRBD1	TGTGCCAGCAGTTACTCGAGGACAGGGAACACTGAAGCTTTCTTT	CASSYSRTGNTEAFF
-	TRBJ2-3	TRBV11-3	-	TGTGCCACCTCTCTCGGGGGAGGAGGGAATACGCAGTATTTT	CATSLGGGGNTQYF
-	TRBJ2-7	TRBV12-5	TRBD1	TGTGCTAGTGGTTTCACCGGGACAGGGATTGGCGAGCAGTACTTC	CASGFTGTGIGEQYF
-	TRBJ1-2	TRBV9	-	TGTGCCAGCAGTCTTAGCAAAGAATGGCACTATGGCTACACCTTC	CASSLSKEWHYGYTF
-	TRBJ2-1	TRBV13	TRBD2	TGTGCCAGCAGCCGTTGGGGACTAGCGGGAGCACAAGAGCAGTTCTTC	CASSRWGLAGAQEQFF
-	TRBJ1-1	TRBV4-3	-	TGCGCCAGCAGCCAAGATTCGCGGACTATGAACACTGAAGCTTTCTTT	CASSQDSRTMNTEAFF
-	TRBJ2-7	TRBV18	-	TGTGCCAGCTCACCGCCCCCCGGGACTCGGTCCTACGAGCAGTACTTC	CASSPPPGTRSYEQYF
once	TRBJ2-7	TRBV7-2	-	TGTGCCAGCAGCGACACTTTATACGAGCAGTACTTC	CASSDTLYEQYF
-	TRBJ2-1	TRBV27	TRBD2	TGTGCCAGCCGAGCCCGGGCTAGCGGAAGCTACAATGAGCAGTTCTTC	CASRARASGSYNEQFF
once	TRBJ1-6	TRBV27	-	TGTGCCAGCAGTTTGGTCAGGGTTAATTCACCCCTCCACTTT	CASSLVRVNSPLHF
-	TRBJ1-2	TRBV23-1	-	TGCGCCAGCAGTCAATCGGGGAGGGGTCGCTATGGCTACACCTTC	CASSQSGRGRYGYTF
-	TRBJ1-2	TRBV6-4	-	TGTGCCAGGGGGGTCGGGGGTCCGAACTATGGCTACACCTTC	CARGVGGPNYGYTF
-	TRBJ1-5	TRBV19	-	TGTGCCAGTGCGGCCCTAACTGGTGGCAATCAGCCCCAGCATTTT	CASAALTGGNQPQHF
-	TRBJ2-1	TRBV11-3	-	TGTGCCAGCAGCTTAGGGCGGGGTCCATACAATGAGCAGTTCTTC	CASSLGRGPYNEQFF
few	TRBJ2-7	TRBV11-2	-	TGTGCCAGCAGCTTCACCTTGCCGGGGACACCTAGGGAGCAGTACTTC	CASSFTLPGTPREQYF
-	TRBJ2-2	TRBV7-2	-	TGTGCCAGCAGCTTGTTCGTAGCGGACACCGGGGAGCTGTTTTTT	CASSLFVADTGELFF
-	TRBJ2-7	TRBV12-5	TRBD1	TGTGCTAGTGGTTTGGGTCAGACAGGGGGCATGTACGAGCAGTACTTC	CASGLGQTGGMYEQYF
-	TRBJ2-7	TRBV7-2	-	TGTGCCAGCAGCTTAGATGTTTATTCCTACGAGCAGTACTTC	CASSLDVYSYEQYF
-	TRBJ2-1	TRBV3-1/TRBV3-2	TRBD1	TGTGCCAGCACAGATAGGACAGGGGGCATAAGGAATGAGCAGTTCTTC	CASTDRTGGIRNEQFF
-	TRBJ2-7	TRBV11-3	-	TGTGCCAGCAGCCTGGCAGACACCTACGAGCAGTACTTC	CASSLADTYEQYF
few	TRBJ2-7	TRBV7-9	-	TGTGCCAGCAGCTTAGGGGGCCCAGGGAACGAGCAGTACTTC	CASSLGGPGNEQYF
-	TRBJ2-7	TRBV5-5	-	TGTGCCAGCAGCCTGATGGTGCGGGGAACCTACGAGCAGTACTTC	CASSLMVRGTYEQYF
few	TRBJ2-2	TRBV19	-	TGTGCCAGTAGCGTAACAGGGACGGGCGGGGAGCTGTTTTTT	CASSVTGTGGELFF
-	TRBJ1-3	TRBV28	TRBD1	TGTGCCAACCCCCCGGGACAGGGGTCGGGAAACACCATATATTTT	CANPPGQGSGNTIYF